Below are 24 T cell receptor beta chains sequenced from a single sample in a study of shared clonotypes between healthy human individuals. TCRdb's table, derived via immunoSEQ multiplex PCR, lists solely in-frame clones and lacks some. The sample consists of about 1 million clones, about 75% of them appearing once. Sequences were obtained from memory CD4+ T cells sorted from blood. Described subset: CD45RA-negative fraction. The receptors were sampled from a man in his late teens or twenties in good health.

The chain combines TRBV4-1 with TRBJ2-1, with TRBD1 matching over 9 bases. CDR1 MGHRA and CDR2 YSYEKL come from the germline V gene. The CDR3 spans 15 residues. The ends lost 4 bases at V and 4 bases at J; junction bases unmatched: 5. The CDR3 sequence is CASSRGQGFYNEQFF. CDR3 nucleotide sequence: TGCGCCAGCAGCCGCGGACAGGGGTTTTACAATGAGCAGTTCTTC.

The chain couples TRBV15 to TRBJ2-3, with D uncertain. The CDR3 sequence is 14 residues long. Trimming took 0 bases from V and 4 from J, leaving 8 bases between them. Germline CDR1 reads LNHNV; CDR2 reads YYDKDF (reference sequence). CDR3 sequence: CATSRDLVPDTQYF. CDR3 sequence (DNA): TGTGCCACCAGCAGAGATCTAGTGCCAGATACGCAGTATTTT.

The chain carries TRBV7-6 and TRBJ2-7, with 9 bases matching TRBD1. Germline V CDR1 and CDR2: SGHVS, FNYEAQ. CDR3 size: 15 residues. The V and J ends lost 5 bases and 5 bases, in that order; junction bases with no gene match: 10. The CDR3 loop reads CASSIGTGSWDEQYF. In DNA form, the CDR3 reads TGTGCCAGCAGCATTGGGACAGGGTCGTGGGACGAGCAGTACTTC.

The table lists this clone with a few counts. CDR3 bases: TGTGCCAGCTCACCGTACACGACAGGGTTGAACACTGAAGCTTTCTTT. It yields the protein CASSPYTTGLNTEAFF. V gene TRBV18 combines with J gene TRBJ1-1, with 7 bases fitting TRBD1. J lost 0 bases, V lost 3 bases, and 7 bases had no gene match. Germline CDR1 KGHSH, CDR2 LQKENI. The CDR3 has 16 amino acids.

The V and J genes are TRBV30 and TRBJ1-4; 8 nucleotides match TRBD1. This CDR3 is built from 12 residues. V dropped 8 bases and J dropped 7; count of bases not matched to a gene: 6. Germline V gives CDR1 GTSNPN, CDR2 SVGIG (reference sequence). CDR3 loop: CAGDRGSEKLFF. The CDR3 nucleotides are TGTGCCGGTGACAGGGGAAGTGAAAAACTGTTTTTT. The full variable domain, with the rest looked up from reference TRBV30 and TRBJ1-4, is SQTIHQWPATLVQPVGSPLSLECTVEGTSNPNLYWYRQAAGRGLQLLFYSVGIGQISSEVPQNLSASRPQDRQFILSSKKLLLSDSGFYLCAGDRGSEKLFFGSGTQLSVL.

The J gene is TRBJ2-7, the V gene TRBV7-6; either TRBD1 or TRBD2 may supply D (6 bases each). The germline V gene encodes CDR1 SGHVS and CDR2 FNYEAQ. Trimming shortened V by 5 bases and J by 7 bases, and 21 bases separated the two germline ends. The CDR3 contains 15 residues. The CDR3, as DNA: TGTGCCAGCAGCCTCTCCGGGGGCTCGACGGGTGAGCAGTACTTC. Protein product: CASSLSGGSTGEQYF.

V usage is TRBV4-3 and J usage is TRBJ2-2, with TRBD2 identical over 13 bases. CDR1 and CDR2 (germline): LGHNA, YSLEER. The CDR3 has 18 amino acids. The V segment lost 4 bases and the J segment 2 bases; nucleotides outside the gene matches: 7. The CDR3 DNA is TGCGCCAGCAGCCGCCGGACTAGCGGGAGAACAAACACCGGGGAGCTGTTTTTT. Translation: CASSRRTSGRTNTGELFF.

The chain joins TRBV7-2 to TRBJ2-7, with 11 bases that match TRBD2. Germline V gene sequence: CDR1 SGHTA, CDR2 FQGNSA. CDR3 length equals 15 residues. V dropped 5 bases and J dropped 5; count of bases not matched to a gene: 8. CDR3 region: CASSPPTSGSHEQYF. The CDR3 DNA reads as TGTGCCAGCAGCCCACCCACTAGCGGGAGTCACGAGCAGTACTTC.

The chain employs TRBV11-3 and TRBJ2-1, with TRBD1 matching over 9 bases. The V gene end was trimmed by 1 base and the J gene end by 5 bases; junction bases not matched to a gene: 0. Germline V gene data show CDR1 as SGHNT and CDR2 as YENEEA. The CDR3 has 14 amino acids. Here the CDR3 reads CASSLGDRDNEQFF. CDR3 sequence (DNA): TGTGCCAGCAGCTTAGGGGACAGGGACAATGAGCAGTTCTTC.

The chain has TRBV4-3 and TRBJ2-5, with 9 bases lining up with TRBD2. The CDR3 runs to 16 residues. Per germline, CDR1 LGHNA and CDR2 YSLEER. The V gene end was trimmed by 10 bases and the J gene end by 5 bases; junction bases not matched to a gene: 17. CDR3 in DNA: TGCGCCAACCACCTAGGACTTAGCGGGAGTGTTGAGACCCAGTACTTC. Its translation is CANHLGLSGSVETQYF.

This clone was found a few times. The CDR3: CASSLESGNGYGYTF. In DNA form, the CDR3 reads TGCGCCAGCAGCTTGGAGAGTGGGAACGGCTATGGCTACACCTTC. The J gene is TRBJ1-2, the V gene TRBV5-1; D gene unclear. V lost 0 bases and J 4 bases, leaving 13 bases between the germline ends. Germline-derived CDR1 and CDR2 are SGHRS and YFSETQ. The CDR3 contains 15 residues. Full variable domain (missing parts from reference TRBV5-1 and TRBJ1-2): KAGVTQTPRYLIKTRGQQVTLSCSPISGHRSVSWYQQTPGQGLQFLFEYFSETQRNKGNFPGRFSGRQFSNSRSEMNVSTLELGDSALYLCASSLESGNGYGYTFGSGTRLTVV.

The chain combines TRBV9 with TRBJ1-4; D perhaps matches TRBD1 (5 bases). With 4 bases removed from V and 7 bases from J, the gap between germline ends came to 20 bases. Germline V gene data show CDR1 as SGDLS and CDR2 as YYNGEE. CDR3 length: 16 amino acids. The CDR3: CASSPRPEGWREKLFF. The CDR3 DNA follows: TGTGCCAGCAGCCCCCGCCCTGAGGGGTGGCGTGAAAAACTGTTTTTT.

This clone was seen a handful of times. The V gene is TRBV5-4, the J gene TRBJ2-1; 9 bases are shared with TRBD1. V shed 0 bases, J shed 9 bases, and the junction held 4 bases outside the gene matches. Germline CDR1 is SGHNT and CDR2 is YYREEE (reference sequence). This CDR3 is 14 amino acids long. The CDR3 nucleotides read TGTGCCAGCAGCTTGGCCCCGGGACAGGGTGAGCAGTTCTTC. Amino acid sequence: CASSLAPGQGEQFF.

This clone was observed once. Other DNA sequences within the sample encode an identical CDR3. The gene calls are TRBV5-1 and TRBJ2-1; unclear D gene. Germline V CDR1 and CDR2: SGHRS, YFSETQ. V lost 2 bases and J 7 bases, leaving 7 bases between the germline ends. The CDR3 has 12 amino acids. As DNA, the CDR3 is TGCGCCAGCAGCTTAGGGTGGAATGAGCAGTTCTTC. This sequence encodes CASSLGWNEQFF.

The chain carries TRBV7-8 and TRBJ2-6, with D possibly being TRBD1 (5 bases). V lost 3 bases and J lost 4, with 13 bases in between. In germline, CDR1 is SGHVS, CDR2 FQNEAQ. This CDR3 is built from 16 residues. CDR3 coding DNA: TGTGCCAGCAGCTTGGGCAGGGTGGCCGGGGCCAACGTCCTGACTTTC. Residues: CASSLGRVAGANVLTF.

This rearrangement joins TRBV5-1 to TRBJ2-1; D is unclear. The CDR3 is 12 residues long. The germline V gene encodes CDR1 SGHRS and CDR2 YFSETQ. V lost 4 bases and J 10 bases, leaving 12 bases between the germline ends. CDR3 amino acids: CASSVGSVEQFF. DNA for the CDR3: TGCGCCAGCAGCGTCGGGTCTGTGGAGCAGTTCTTC. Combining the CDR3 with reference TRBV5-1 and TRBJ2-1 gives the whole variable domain KAGVTQTPRYLIKTRGQQVTLSCSPISGHRSVSWYQQTPGQGLQFLFEYFSETQRNKGNFPGRFSGRQFSNSRSEMNVSTLELGDSALYLCASSVGSVEQFFGPGTRLTVL.

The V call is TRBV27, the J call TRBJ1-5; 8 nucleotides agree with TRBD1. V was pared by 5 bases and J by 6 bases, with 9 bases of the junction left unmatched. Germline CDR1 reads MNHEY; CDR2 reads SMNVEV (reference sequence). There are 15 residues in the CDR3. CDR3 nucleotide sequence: TGTGCCAGCAGTGCCGGACAGGGATCGACTCAGCCCCAGCATTTT. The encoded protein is CASSAGQGSTQPQHF.

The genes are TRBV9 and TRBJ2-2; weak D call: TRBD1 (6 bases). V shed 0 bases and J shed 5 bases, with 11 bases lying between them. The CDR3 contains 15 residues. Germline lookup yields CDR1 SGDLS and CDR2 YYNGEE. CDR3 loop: CASSVVGQITGELFF. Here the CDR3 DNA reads TGTGCCAGCAGCGTAGTAGGACAGATTACCGGGGAGCTGTTTTTT.

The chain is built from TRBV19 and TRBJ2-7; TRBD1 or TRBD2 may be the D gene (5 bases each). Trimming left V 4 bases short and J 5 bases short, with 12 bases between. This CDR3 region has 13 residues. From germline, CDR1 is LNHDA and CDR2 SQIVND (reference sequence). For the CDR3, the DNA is TGTGCCAGTAGTAGGGGACCTCCCAACGAGCAGTACTTC. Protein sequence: CASSRGPPNEQYF.

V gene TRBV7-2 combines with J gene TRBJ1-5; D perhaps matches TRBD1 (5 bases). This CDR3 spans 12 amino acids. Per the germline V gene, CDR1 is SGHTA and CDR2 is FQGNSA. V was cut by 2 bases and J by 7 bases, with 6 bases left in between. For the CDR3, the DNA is TGTGCCAGCAGCTTAAGGGGACAGCCCCAGCATTTT. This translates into CASSLRGQPQHF.

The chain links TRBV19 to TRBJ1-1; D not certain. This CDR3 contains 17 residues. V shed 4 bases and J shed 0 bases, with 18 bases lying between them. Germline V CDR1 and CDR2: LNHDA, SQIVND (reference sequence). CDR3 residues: CASSTVYVGGMNTEAFF. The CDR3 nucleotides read TGTGCCAGTAGTACTGTTTATGTAGGAGGGATGAACACTGAAGCTTTCTTT.

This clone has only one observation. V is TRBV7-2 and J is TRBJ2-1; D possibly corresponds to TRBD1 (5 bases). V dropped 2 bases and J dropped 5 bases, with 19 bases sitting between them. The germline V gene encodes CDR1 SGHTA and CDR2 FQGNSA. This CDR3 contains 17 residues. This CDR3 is CASSLRRSALGDNEQFF. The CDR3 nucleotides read TGTGCCAGCAGCTTACGCAGGTCTGCGCTAGGGGACAATGAGCAGTTCTTC.

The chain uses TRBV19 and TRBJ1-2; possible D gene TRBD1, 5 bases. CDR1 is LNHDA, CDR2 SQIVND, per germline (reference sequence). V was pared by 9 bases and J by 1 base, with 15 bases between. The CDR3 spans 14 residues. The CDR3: CARHGTRNNYGYTF. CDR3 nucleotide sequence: TGTGCCAGACACGGGACCCGGAATAACTATGGCTACACCTTC.

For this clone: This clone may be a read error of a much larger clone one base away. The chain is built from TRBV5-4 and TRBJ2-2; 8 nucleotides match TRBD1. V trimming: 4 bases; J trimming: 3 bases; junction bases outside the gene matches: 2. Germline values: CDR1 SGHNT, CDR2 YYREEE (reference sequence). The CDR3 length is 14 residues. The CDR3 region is CASSADRDTGELFF. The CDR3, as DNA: TGTGCCAGCAGCGCGGACAGGGACACCGGGGAGCTGTTTTTT.